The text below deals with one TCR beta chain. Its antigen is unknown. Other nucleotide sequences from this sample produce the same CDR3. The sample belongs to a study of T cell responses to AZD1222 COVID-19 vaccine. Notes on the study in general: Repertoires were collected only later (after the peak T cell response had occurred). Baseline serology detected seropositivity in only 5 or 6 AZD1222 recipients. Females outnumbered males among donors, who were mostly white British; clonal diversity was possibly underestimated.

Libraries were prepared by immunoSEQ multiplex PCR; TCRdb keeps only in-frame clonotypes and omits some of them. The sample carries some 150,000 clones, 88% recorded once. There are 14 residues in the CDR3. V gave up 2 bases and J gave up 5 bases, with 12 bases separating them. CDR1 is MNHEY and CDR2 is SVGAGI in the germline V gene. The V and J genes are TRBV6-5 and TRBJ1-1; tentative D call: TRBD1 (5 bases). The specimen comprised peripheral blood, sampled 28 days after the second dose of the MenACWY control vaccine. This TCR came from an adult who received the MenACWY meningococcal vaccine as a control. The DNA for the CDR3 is TGTGCCAGCAGTTACAGGGGCGCGGGTACTGAAGCTTTCTTT. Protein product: CASSYRGAGTEAFF.